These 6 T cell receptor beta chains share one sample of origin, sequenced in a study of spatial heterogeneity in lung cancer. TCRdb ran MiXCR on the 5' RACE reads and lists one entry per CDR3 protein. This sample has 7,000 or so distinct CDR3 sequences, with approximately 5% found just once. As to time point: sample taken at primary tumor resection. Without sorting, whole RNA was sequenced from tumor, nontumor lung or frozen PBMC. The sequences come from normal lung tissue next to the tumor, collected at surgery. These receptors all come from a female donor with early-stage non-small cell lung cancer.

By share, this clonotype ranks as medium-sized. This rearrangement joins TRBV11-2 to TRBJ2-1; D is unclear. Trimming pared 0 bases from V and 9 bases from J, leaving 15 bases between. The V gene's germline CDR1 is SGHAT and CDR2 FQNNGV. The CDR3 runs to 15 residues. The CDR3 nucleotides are TGTGCCAGCAGCTTAGAGGGGATGGGTATACTTGAGCAGTTCTTC. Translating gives CASSLEGMGILEQFF.

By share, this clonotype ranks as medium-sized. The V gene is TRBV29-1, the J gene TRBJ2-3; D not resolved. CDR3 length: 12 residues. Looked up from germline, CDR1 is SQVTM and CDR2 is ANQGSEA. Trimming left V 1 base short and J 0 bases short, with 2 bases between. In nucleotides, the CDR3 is TGCAGCGTTGAAGTTAGCACAGATACGCAGTATTTT. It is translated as CSVEVSTDTQYF.

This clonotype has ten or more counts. DNA for the CDR3: TGCAGTGCGGGGACGCAGCGGACCCAGTACTTC. Translation gives CSAGTQRTQYF. This rearrangement joins TRBV20-1 to TRBJ2-5, with D perhaps matching TRBD1 or TRBD2 (5 bases each). The germline V and J ends were trimmed by 6 bases and 7 bases, with 12 bases remaining between them. In germline, CDR1 is DFQATT, CDR2 SNEGSKA (reference sequence). This CDR3 comprises 11 residues.

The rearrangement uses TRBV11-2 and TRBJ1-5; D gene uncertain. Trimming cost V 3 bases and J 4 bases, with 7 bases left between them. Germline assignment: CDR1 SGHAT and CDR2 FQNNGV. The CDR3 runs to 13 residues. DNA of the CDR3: TGTGCCAGCAGCTTTGGCAGAAATCAGCCCCAGCATTTT. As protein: CASSFGRNQPQHF.

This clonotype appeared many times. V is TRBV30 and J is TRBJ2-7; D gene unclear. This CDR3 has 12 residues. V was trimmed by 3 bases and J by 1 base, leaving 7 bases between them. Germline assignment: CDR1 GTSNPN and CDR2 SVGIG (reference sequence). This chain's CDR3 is CAWRAFSYEQYF. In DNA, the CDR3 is TGTGCCTGGAGGGCATTTTCCTACGAGCAGTACTTC. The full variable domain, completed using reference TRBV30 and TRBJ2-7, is SQTIHQWPATLVQPVGSPLSLECTVEGTSNPNLYWYRQAAGRGLQLLFYSVGIGQISSEVPQNLSASRPQDRQFILSSKKLLLSDSGFYLCAWRAFSYEQYFGPGTRLTVT.

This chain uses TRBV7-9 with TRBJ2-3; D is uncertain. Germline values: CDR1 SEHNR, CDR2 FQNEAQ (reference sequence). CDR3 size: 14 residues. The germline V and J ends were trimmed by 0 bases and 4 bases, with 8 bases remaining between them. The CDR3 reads CASSLADLSDTQYF. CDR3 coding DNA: TGTGCCAGCAGCTTAGCGGATTTGTCAGATACGCAGTATTTT.